One sample yielded the 7 T cell receptor beta chains listed below, sequenced in a study of siplizumab effects on memory and regulatory T cells. Profiled with immunoSEQ multiplex PCR; TCRdb holds only in-frame clones, not every one. This repertoire shows 120,000 or so clones, 80% to 95% found once; its top ten account for 1% to 1.5%. The source material was CD4+ T cells sorted from blood. These receptors all stem from a human donor in good health.

The V gene is TRBV30, the J gene TRBJ2-5; 7 bases fit TRBD2. CDR3 size: 13 residues. The germline CDR1 and CDR2 sequences are GTSNPN and SVGIG (reference sequence). V lost 7 bases and J lost 3; bases outside the gene matches: 8. The CDR3 spells CASENGGKETQYF. CDR3 DNA sequence: TGTGCCTCGGAGAACGGGGGGAAAGAGACCCAGTACTTC.

The chain employs TRBV6-5 and TRBJ2-1; D remains unclear. The CDR3 contains 13 residues. The V gene's germline CDR1 is MNHEY and CDR2 SVGAGI. V was pared by 3 bases and J by 7 bases, with 10 bases between. CDR3: CASSYYLANEQFF. The CDR3, as DNA: TGTGCCAGCAGTTATTACCTGGCGAATGAGCAGTTCTTC.

As concerns this clone: Other nucleotide sequences in the sample specify the same CDR3. This chain connects TRBV18 to TRBJ2-5; unclear D gene. Germline loops: CDR1 KGHSH, CDR2 LQKENI. The CDR3 covers 12 residues. The V end lost 4 bases, the J end lost 0 bases, and 3 bases lay between the germline ends. CDR3 nucleotide sequence: TGTGCCAGCTCACTATACCAAGAGACCCAGTACTTC. This gives the protein CASSLYQETQYF. Full variable domain (remainder filled in from reference TRBV18 and TRBJ2-5): NAGVMQNPRHLVRRRGQEARLRCSPMKGHSHVYWYRQLPEEGLKFMVYLQKENIIDESGMPKERFSAEFPKEGPSILRIQQVVRGDSAAYFCASSLYQETQYFGPGTRLLVL.

The chain has TRBV9 and TRBJ2-1; TRBD1 matches 8 bases. The germline CDR1 and CDR2 sequences are SGDLS and YYNGEE. Trimming removed 6 bases from V and 9 bases from J; junction bases left unmatched: 14. The CDR3 has 15 amino acids. Here the CDR3 DNA reads TGTGCCAGCACCCCTTCAGGGGGCGCGAAAGGTGAGCAGTTCTTC. It yields the protein CASTPSGGAKGEQFF.

The J gene is TRBJ2-5, the V gene TRBV2; TRBD2 might be the D (6 bases). V lost 8 bases and J 4 bases, leaving 17 bases between the germline ends. The CDR3 covers 14 residues. Germline V lookup: CDR1 SNHLY, CDR2 FYNNEI. CDR3 amino acids: CASFFRGSGETQYF. CDR3 coding DNA: TGTGCCAGCTTCTTCCGGGGGAGTGGAGAGACCCAGTACTTC.

V usage is TRBV7-9 and J usage is TRBJ2-5, with D perhaps matching TRBD2 (5 bases). This CDR3 comprises 14 residues. CDR1 is SEHNR and CDR2 is FQNEAQ in the germline V gene (reference sequence). The V end was cut by 5 bases, the J end by 2 bases, with 12 bases between. This CDR3 is CASSPARDQETQYF. The DNA of the CDR3 is TGTGCCAGCAGCCCTGCTCGGGATCAAGAGACCCAGTACTTC.

A single count supports this clone. The chain links TRBV11-2 to TRBJ1-1; D is unclear. V shed 1 base and J shed 7 bases, with 16 bases lying between them. Germline-derived CDR1 and CDR2 are SGHAT and FQNNGV. The CDR3 consists of 15 residues. The DNA of the CDR3 is TGTGCCAGCAGCTTAGTCCGCGGATCCGCAGGTGAAGCTTTCTTT. Its protein product is CASSLVRGSAGEAFF.